This T cell receptor (beta chain) was sequenced during a study of blood T cell repertoires in COVID-19. In the study overall: Nucleic acid was either cDNA or gDNA, and it came from T cells, B-cell-depleted T cells, or PBMCs.

Germline CDR1 SGHRS, CDR2 YFSETQ. The V segment lost 3 bases and the J segment 10 bases; nucleotides outside the gene matches: 7. The CDR3 runs to 13 residues. As processed by the authors: Cell counts per sample came from amplifying reference gene primers. Sequencing was performed with immunoSEQ multiplex PCR; in TCRdb, only in-frame clones are kept and a portion is missing. V, J and clone size were drawn from that table, and D and trimming were deduced from the DNA. Of about 40,000 clones in the sample, around three quarters are singletons; the top ten hold roughly a third. The chain carries TRBV5-1 and TRBJ1-2, with 9 bases lining up with TRBD1. This sequence originates from a woman aged 80 or over with acute or convalescent COVID-19. The sequencing input was peripheral blood. CDR3 in amino acids: CASSSGQGYVYTF. The CDR3 DNA is TGCGCCAGCAGCTCGGGACAGGGTTACGTCTACACCTTC.